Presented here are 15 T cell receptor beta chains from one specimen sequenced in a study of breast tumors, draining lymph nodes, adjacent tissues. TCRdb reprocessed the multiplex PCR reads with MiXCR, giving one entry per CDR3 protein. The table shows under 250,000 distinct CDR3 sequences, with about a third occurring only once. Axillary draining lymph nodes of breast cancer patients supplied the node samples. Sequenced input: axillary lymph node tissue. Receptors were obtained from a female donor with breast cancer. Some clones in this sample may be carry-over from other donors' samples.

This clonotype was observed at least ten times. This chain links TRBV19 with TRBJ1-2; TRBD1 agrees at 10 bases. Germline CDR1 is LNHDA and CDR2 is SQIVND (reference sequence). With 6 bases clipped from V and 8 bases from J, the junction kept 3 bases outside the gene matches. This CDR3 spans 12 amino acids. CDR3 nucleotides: TGTGCCAGTAGAGCGACAGGGGGCGGCTACACCTTC. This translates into CASRATGGGYTF.

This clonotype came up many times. For the CDR3, the DNA is TGTGCCAGCAGCGTAGAGACGGACAATGAGCAGTTCTTC. It codes for CASSVETDNEQFF. V usage is TRBV9 and J usage is TRBJ2-1; D ambiguous. V was pared by 0 bases and J by 5 bases, with 6 bases between. CDR1 and CDR2 (germline): SGDLS, YYNGEE. The CDR3 runs to 13 residues. The complete variable domain, with remaining parts taken from reference TRBV9 and TRBJ2-1, reads DSGVTQTPKHLITATGQRVTLRCSPRSGDLSVYWYQQSLDQGLQFLIQYYNGEERAKGNILERFSAQQFPDLHSELNLSSLELGDSALYFCASSVETDNEQFFGPGTRLTVL.

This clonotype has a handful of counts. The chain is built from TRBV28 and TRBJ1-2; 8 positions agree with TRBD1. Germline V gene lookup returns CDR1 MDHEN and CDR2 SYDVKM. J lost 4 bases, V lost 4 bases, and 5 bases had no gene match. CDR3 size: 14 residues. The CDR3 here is CASSSDRGTYGYTF. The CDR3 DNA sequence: TGTGCCAGCAGTTCCGACAGGGGCACCTATGGCTACACCTTC.

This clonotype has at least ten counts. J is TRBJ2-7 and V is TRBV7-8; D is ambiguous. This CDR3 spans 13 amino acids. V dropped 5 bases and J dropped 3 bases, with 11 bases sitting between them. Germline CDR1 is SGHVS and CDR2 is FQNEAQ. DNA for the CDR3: TGTGCCAGCAGCAAAGACACCATCTACGAGCAGTACTTC. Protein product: CASSKDTIYEQYF.

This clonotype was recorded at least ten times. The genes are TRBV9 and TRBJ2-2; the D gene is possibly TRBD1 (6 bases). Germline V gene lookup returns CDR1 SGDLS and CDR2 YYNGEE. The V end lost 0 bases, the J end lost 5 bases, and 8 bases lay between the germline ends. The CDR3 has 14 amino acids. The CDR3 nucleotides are TGTGCCAGCAGCGTAGTACAGGGAACCGGGGAGCTGTTTTTT. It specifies CASSVVQGTGELFF.

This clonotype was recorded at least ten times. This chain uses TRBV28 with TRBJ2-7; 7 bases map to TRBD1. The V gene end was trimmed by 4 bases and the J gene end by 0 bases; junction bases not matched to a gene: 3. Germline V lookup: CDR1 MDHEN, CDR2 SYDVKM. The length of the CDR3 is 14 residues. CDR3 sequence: CASSYGTASYEQYF. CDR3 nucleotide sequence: TGTGCCAGCAGTTATGGGACAGCCTCCTACGAGCAGTACTTC.

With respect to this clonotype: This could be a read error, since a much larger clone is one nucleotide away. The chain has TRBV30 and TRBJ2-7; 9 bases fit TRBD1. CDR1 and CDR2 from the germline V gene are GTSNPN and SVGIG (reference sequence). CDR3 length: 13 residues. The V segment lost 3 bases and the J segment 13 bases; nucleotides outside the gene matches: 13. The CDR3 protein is CAWSQGGDRDPYF. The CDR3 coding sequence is TGTGCCTGGAGCCAGGGGGGGGACAGGGACCCTTACTTC.

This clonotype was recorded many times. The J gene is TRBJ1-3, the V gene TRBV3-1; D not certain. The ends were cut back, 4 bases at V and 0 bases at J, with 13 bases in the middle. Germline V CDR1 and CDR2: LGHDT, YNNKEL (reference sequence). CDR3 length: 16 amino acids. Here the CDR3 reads CASSLPAGSSGNTIYF. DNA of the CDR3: TGTGCCAGCAGCCTTCCAGCCGGAAGCTCTGGAAACACCATATATTTT.

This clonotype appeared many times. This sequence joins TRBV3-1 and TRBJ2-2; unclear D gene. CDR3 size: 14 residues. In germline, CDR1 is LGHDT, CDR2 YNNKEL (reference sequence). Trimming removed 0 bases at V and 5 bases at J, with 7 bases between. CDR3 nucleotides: TGTGCCAGCAGCCAAGATGAAGGAACCGGGGAGCTGTTTTTT. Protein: CASSQDEGTGELFF. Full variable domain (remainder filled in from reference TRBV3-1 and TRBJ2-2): DTAVSQTPKYLVTQMGNDKSIKCEQNLGHDTMYWYKQDSKKFLKIMFSYNNKELIINETVPNRFSPKSPDKAHLNLHINSLELGDSAVYFCASSQDEGTGELFFGEGSRLTVL.

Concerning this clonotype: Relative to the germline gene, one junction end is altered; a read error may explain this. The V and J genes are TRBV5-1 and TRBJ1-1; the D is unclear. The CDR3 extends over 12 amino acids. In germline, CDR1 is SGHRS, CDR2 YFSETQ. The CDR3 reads CAGSYGNTEAFF. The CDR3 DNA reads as TGCGCCGGCAGCTACGGAAACACTGAAGCTTTCTTT.

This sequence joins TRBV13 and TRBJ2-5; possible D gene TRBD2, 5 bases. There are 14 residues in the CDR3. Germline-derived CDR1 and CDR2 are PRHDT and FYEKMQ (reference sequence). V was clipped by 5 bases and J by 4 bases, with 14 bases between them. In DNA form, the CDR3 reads TGTGCCAGCAGCCCTAGTGGGAGTACAGAGACCCAGTACTTC. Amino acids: CASSPSGSTETQYF.

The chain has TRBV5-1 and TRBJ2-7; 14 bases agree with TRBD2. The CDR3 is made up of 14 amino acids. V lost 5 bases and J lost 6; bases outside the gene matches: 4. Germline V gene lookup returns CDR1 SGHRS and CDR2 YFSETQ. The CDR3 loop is CASRGLAGAREQYF. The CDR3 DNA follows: TGCGCCAGCAGGGGACTAGCGGGAGCCCGCGAGCAGTACTTC.

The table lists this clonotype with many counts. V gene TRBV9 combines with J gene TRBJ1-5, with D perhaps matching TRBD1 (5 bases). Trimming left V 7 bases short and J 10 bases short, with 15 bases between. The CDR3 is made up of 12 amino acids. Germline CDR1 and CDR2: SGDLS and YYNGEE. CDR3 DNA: TGTGCCAGCGGAGTAGGGGCCCTTCCCCAGCATTTT. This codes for CASGVGALPQHF.

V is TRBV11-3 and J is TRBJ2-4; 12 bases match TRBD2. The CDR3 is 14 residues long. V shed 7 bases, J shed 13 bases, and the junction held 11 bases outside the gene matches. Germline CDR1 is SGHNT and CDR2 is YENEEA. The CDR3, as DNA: TGTGCCAGCACCGGGACTAGCGGGTCCAATGAGCAGTACTTC. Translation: CASTGTSGSNEQYF.

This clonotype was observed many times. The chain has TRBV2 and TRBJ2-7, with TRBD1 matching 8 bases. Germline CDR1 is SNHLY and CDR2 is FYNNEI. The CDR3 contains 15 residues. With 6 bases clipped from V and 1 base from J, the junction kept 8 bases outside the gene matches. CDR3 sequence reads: CASSQRGTGSYEQYF. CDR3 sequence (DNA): TGTGCCAGCAGCCAACGGGGGACAGGATCCTACGAGCAGTACTTC.